What follows is one TCR beta chain and its context. This sample stems from a study of blood T cell repertoires in COVID-19. Background on the study: T cells, B-cell-depleted T cells, or PBMCs provided the cDNA or gDNA that served as material.

TCRdb keeps only in-frame clones here, not all; method: immunoSEQ multiplex PCR. The sample has 150,000 to 200,000 clones, roughly 80% seen once; the top ten hold around 16%. The CDR3 has 15 residues. Trimming cost V 3 bases and J 0 bases, with 11 bases left between them. Germline assignment: CDR1 ENHRY and CDR2 SYGVKD. Sequenced: PBMCs or T cells enriched from blood (not recorded which). The V gene is TRBV10-3, the J gene TRBJ1-1; the D is unclear. This TCR came from a woman in her forties or fifties who had recovered from COVID-19. The CDR3 nucleotides read TGTGCCATCAGTGATACAACAGCCATGAACACTGAAGCTTTCTTT. It translates to CAISDTTAMNTEAFF.